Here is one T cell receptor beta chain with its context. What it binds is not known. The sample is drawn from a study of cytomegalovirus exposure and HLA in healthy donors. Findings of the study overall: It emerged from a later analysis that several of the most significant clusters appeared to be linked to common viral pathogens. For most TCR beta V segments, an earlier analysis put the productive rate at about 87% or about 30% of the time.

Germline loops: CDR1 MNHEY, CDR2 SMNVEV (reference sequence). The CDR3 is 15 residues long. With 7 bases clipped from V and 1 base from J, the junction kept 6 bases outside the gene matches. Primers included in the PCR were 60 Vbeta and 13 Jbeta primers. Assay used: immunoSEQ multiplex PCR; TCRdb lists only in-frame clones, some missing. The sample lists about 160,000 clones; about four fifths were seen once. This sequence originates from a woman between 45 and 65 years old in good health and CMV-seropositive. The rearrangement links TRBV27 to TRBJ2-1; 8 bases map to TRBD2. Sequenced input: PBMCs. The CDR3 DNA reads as TGTGCCAGCACCTTAGCGGGAAATTCCTACAATGAGCAGTTCTTC. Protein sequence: CASTLAGNSYNEQFF.